The 4 T cell receptor beta chains below were found in one sample sequenced in a study of shared clonotypes between healthy human individuals. Sequenced by immunoSEQ multiplex PCR; TCRdb stores in-frame clones only, minus some. The repertoire has 550,000 to 700,000 clones, less than 80% of them found once; the top ten carry more than 1.5%. Sequences were obtained from memory CD4+ T cells sorted from blood. Subset here: CD45RA-negative fraction. All receptors come from a woman aged 25 to 39 in good health.

This chain connects TRBV28 to TRBJ2-1; 10 bases are shared with TRBD2. Germline V lookup: CDR1 MDHEN, CDR2 SYDVKM. With 4 bases clipped from V and 6 bases from J, the junction kept 6 bases outside the gene matches. The CDR3 runs to 15 residues. CDR3 loop: CASSSLAGTFNEQFF. CDR3 coding DNA: TGTGCCAGCAGTTCACTAGCGGGGACGTTCAATGAGCAGTTCTTC.

The genes are TRBV19 and TRBJ1-5, with 7 bases identical to TRBD1. Trimming took 6 bases from V and 1 from J; bases not matched to a gene: 6. The CDR3 spans 15 residues. The germline V gene encodes CDR1 LNHDA and CDR2 SQIVND (reference sequence). The CDR3 sequence: CASRMTGTSNQPQHF. Written as DNA, the CDR3 is TGTGCCAGTAGAATGACAGGGACCAGCAATCAGCCCCAGCATTTT.

V and J are TRBV21-1 and TRBJ2-5; TRBD2, the table's D call, was not compared with the DNA. TRBV21-1 is shown as a pseudogene. The CDR3 length is 17 residues. The CDR3 here is CASSETMRGRAQETQYF. The DNA for the CDR3 is TGTGCCAGCAGCGAGACGATGCGGGGTAGGGCCCAAGAGACCCAGTACTTC.

CDR3 in amino acids: CASSLESRGSYNEQFF. In DNA form, the CDR3 reads TGCGCCAGCAGCTTGGAATCGCGGGGCTCCTACAATGAGCAGTTCTTC. V and J are TRBV5-1 and TRBJ2-1; tentatively, D is TRBD2 (6 bases). CDR3 length: 16 amino acids. Germline CDR1 SGHRS, CDR2 YFSETQ. V was shortened by 0 bases and J by 0 bases, with 10 bases between the two germline ends.